The entry below describes one TCR beta chain. No cognate antigen has been identified for it. No base-level quality is on record; no much larger clone is a single base apart. The same CDR3 can be traced to other DNA sequences in this sample. Receptor libraries were prepared by the immunoSEQ multiplex PCR assay. TCRbeta CDR3 sequencing was carried out by an external provider as a commercial service. Turning to the authors' computational methods: The analyses relied on productive nucleotide sequences along with amino acid sequences obtained through in silico translation. Diversity was quantified by Renyi entropy over a range of alpha values, with sample size equalised by taking the median of 200 repeated subsamples. Pairwise repertoire distance was calculated as one minus the Chao-modified Jaccard index, correcting for under-sampling, and used for clustering. Frequency-weighted overlap with synovial clonotypes was calculated over 200 sample sizes with 200 draws without replacement at each size, and the overlap was reported at the size of the smaller sample. As stored in TCRdb, this immuneACCESS dataset retains in-frame rearrangements with V and J assigned. A fraction of the clones does not appear; measured against another copy, unresolved V genes explain less than half of the discrepancy, and the remainder lacks a known reason. V and J calls plus clone size are reproduced from that table; the DNA served to infer D and trimming. The sample has about 33,000 clones on record, over 90% of them singletons. Around 0.17% of the sample is in the top ten clones.

The CDR3 has 13 amino acids, counting the end cysteine and phenylalanine. Just the 39-base CDR3 DNA is kept, in frame starting at base 1. After removal of 6 bases from V and 6 bases from J, the junction retains 5 bases not matched to a gene. The germline V gene (reference sequence) provides CDR1 GTSNPN and CDR2 SVGIG. This sample stems from a study of circulating and synovial CD4+ cells in juvenile arthritis (dated by TCRdb to the mid-2010s). Some background on the complete study: Within each patient, the TCRbeta CDR3 repertoires of synovial CD4 T cells, bulk blood CD4 T cells and circulating HLA-DR+ CD4 T cells were compared. The goal of the repertoire sequencing was to confirm that synovial clonotypes were enriched in a circulating synovial-like CD4 T cell subset. The paper's findings and limits, for the study overall: Compared with bulk blood CD4 repertoires, both the synovial and the circulating pathogenic-like lymphocyte repertoires were less diverse, and some CPL samples were as oligoclonal as synovium. Traditional Vbeta family usage analysis did not detect the difference between circulating pathogenic-like lymphocytes and bulk blood T cells. Because CPL samples and bulk blood CD4 samples differed in T cell genome counts by at least an order of magnitude, sample-size effects were addressed. Since overlap with synovium went up as sequencing depth increased, the measured fractions of shared clonotypes likely underestimated the full repertoire overlap. Circulating pathogenic-like lymphocytes were found to cluster with synovial T cells, and a substantially higher fraction of CDR3 sequences was shared with synovium by circulating pathogenic-like lymphocytes than by bulk blood.

The sequenced samples were obtained from patients with active juvenile idiopathic arthritis. Cells were sorted right after thawing, and dead cells were excluded with Live/Dead Fixable Near-IR Stain. The TCR sequence derives from a human donor with juvenile idiopathic arthritis. The specimen sequenced was CD4+ T cells from blood. This sequence uses TRBV30 and TRBJ1-6, and TRBD1 aligns with 7 junction nucleotides. The CDR3 is CACASGGNSPLHF. The DNA sequence follows: TGTGCCTGCGCCTCAGGGGGTAATTCACCCCTCCACTTT.